The clone carrying this T cell receptor beta chain was seen ten or more times. As yet, its antigen is unknown. Germline V gives CDR1 MNHNS, CDR2 SASEGT. The CDR3 totals 13 residues. The V gene lost 6 bases and the J gene lost 0 bases, with 7 bases spanning the gap. The data were obtained in a study of T cells in Graves' hyperthyroidism and ophthalmopathy. General study findings and limits: Blood also carried most thyroid clonotypes expanded above 0.001.

Hyperthyroidism, newly diagnosed and lasting under 2 months, affected patients aged 18 to 65. Exclusions: uncontrolled infection, other autoimmune disease, pregnancy, lactation. Diagnoses were made from clinical symptoms, serum measures (thyroxine and TRAb), thyroid ultrasound and orbital computed tomography. What was amplified from RNA transcripts were TCR beta CDR3 regions. RT-PCR in the first round (using the HTBI primer set) targeted the TCR CDR3. TCRdb itself ran the multiplex PCR reads through MiXCR, one entry per CDR3 protein. The table lists about 200,000 distinct CDR3 sequences, 17% of them singletons.

This clonotype originated in a middle-aged man with Graves' hyperthyroidism. The chain carries TRBV6-1 and TRBJ2-3, with D maybe TRBD2 (5 bases). Sequencing was performed on blood. CDR3 sequence reads: CASRTGSTDTQYF. The CDR3 DNA is TGTGCCAGCAGGACGGGAAGCACAGATACGCAGTATTTT.